The 2 T cell receptor beta chains listed next were all sequenced from one sample in a study of T cell repertoires in cytomegalovirus infection. MiXCR, run by TCRdb on the reads, gives a single entry per CDR3 protein. The sample shows some 700,000 distinct CDR3 sequences, 35% to 40% of them seen only once. Input material: PBMCs. The receptors derive from a human donor in good health (CMV status not recorded). Some clones in this sample may be carry-over from other donors' samples.

V gene TRBV12-3 or TRBV12-4 combines with J gene TRBJ2-1; 7 bases are shared with TRBD2. This CDR3 is 16 amino acids long. V was pared by 2 bases and J by 7 bases, with 11 bases of the junction left unmatched. In nucleotides, the CDR3 is TGTGCCAGCAGTTTATTCTTAGCGGGCGTGGGGAATGAGCAGTTCTTC. Protein: CASSLFLAGVGNEQFF.

Remarks on this clonotype: A read error may explain this, as a much larger clone is one base away. The conserved final phenylalanine or tryptophan is absent from the CDR3, which likely points to a read error. The chain couples TRBV7-6 to TRBJ2-7, with 7 bases lining up with TRBD1. The CDR3 sequence is 15 residues long. V was clipped by 6 bases and J by 0 bases; unmatched bases: 8. Germline V gene sequence: CDR1 SGHVS, CDR2 FNYEAQ. The CDR3 DNA is TGTGCCAGCAGTTTGGGACAGTCAAGCTCCTACGAGCAGTACTTA. It yields the protein CASSLGQSSSYEQYL.